Detailed here is one TCR beta chain. V lost 0 bases to trimming and J lost 3 bases; unmatched junction nucleotides: 6. The CDR3 has 16 amino acids. Germline values: CDR1 SSHAT, CDR2 FNYEAQ (reference sequence). The data originate from a study of preoperative IRX-2 immunotherapy in early breast cancer. As for treatment: preoperative locoregional IRX-2 cytokine immunotherapy. Sequenced by immunoSEQ multiplex PCR; TCRdb stores in-frame clones only, minus some. The table lists under 45,000 clones, less than 95% of them singletons. The TCR originated in a human donor with breast cancer. The chain has TRBV7-7 and TRBJ2-5; 8 bases agree with TRBD2. This material consisted of tumor tissue, taken after IRX-2 immunotherapy. CDR3 region: CASSLAGAGGEETQYF. DNA for the CDR3: TGTGCCAGCAGCTTAGCGGGGGCGGGGGGCGAAGAGACCCAGTACTTC.